These 32 T cell receptor beta chains were all obtained from the same sample, sequenced in a study of shared clonotypes between healthy human individuals. The data were produced by immunoSEQ multiplex PCR, yet TCRdb's version contains in-frame clones alone and is incomplete. The sample holds around 100,000 clones, under 80% seen once. Specimen: memory CD8+ T cells sorted from blood. Specified subset: CD45RO+ cells pooled with CCR7-negative TemRA cells. The receptor source for this set is a man aged 25-40 years in good health.

This clone has more than one count but fewer than ten. The CDR3 nucleotides read TGTGCCAGCAGTTACTTGTCCGGGGAGACCCAGTACTTC. This gives the protein CASSYLSGETQYF. The V and J genes are TRBV6-5 and TRBJ2-5; D is unclear. The CDR3 totals 13 residues. The V gene's germline CDR1 is MNHEY and CDR2 SVGAGI. The germline V and J ends were trimmed by 1 base and 5 bases, with 8 bases remaining between them.

The rearrangement links TRBV7-6 to TRBJ2-3; D not certain. CDR3 size: 14 residues. Germline V gives CDR1 SGHVS, CDR2 FNYEAQ. V shed 4 bases and J shed 1 base, with 9 bases lying between them. Here the CDR3 reads CASSSLGGTDTQYF. DNA for the CDR3: TGTGCCAGCAGCTCCCTTGGGGGCACAGATACGCAGTATTTT.

The chain carries TRBV28 and TRBJ1-1, with D unresolved. V lost 8 bases to trimming and J lost 1 base, with 11 bases between them. From germline, CDR1 is MDHEN and CDR2 SYDVKM. The CDR3 extends over 13 amino acids. The CDR3 loop reads CASGPGRNTEAFF. The DNA for the CDR3 is TGTGCCAGCGGACCGGGTCGGAACACTGAAGCTTTCTTT. The entire variable domain, with the rest obtained from reference TRBV28 and TRBJ1-1, is as follows: DVKVTQSSRYLVKRTGEKVFLECVQDMDHENMFWYRQDPGLGLRLIYFSYDVKMKEKGDIPEGYSVSREKKERFSLILESASTNQTSMYLCASGPGRNTEAFFGQGTRLTVV.

The chain recombines TRBV6-1 with TRBJ2-7; a possible D gene is TRBD1 (5 bases). This CDR3 has 16 amino acids. Trimming removed 3 bases at V and 1 base at J, with 16 bases between. CDR1 and CDR2 (germline): MNHNS, SASEGT. The CDR3 region is CASSDGPGFLSYEQYF. The DNA for the CDR3 is TGTGCCAGCAGTGATGGTCCAGGGTTCCTTTCCTACGAGCAGTACTTC.

J is TRBJ2-7 and V is TRBV2, with D perhaps given as TRBD1 or TRBD2 (6 bases each). CDR3 length: 15 residues. V gave up 1 base and J gave up 2 bases, with 12 bases separating them. Germline assignment: CDR1 SNHLY and CDR2 FYNNEI. CDR3 sequence: CASSEGGGLPYEQYF. Here the CDR3 DNA reads TGTGCCAGCAGTGAAGGAGGGGGGCTTCCCTACGAGCAGTACTTC.

Ten or more counts support this clone. The chain recombines TRBV16 with TRBJ1-1; D not certain. The CDR3 is made up of 11 amino acids. The germline gives CDR1 KGHSY, CDR2 FQNENV. The V end lost 3 bases, the J end lost 6 bases, and 5 bases lay between the germline ends. This CDR3 is CASSHFAEAFF. CDR3 coding DNA: TGTGCCAGCAGCCATTTCGCTGAAGCTTTCTTT.

The chain joins TRBV28 to TRBJ2-6; the D gene is possibly TRBD1 (5 bases). Trimming pared 5 bases from V and 0 bases from J, leaving 8 bases between. The CDR3 sequence is 15 residues long. Germline V gene lookup returns CDR1 MDHEN and CDR2 SYDVKM. CDR3 sequence reads: CASSRRVSGANVLTF. In DNA form, the CDR3 reads TGTGCCAGCAGTCGCAGGGTCTCTGGGGCCAACGTCCTGACTTTC.

This clone was observed many times. This specimen includes other DNA sequences encoding the same CDR3. The chain employs TRBV27 and TRBJ2-7; D is perhaps TRBD1 (5 bases). The CDR3 has 12 amino acids. V dropped 1 base and J dropped 5 bases, with 6 bases sitting between them. Germline V lookup: CDR1 MNHEY, CDR2 SMNVEV (reference sequence). In DNA, the CDR3 is TGTGCCAGCAGTTTATTAGGGGACGAGCAGTACTTC. It translates to CASSLLGDEQYF.

This clone was seen a few times. The rearrangement joins TRBV27 to TRBJ2-3; no reliable D call. Germline V gene lookup returns CDR1 MNHEY and CDR2 SMNVEV (reference sequence). V was cut by 0 bases and J by 2 bases, with 9 bases left in between. The CDR3 is 15 amino acids. As DNA, the CDR3 is TGTGCCAGCAGTTTATCGAAGCATCACACAGATACGCAGTATTTT. This codes for CASSLSKHHTDTQYF.

This clone turned up a few times. The rearrangement uses TRBV19 and TRBJ2-3, with 7 bases that match TRBD2. V was pared by 5 bases and J by 2 bases, with 7 bases of the junction left unmatched. CDR3 length equals 15 residues. CDR1 is LNHDA and CDR2 is SQIVND in the germline V gene (reference sequence). The chain's CDR3 is CASSPGGGYTDTQYF. The DNA for the CDR3 is TGTGCCAGTAGTCCTGGCGGGGGTTACACAGATACGCAGTATTTT.

The V and J genes are TRBV27 and TRBJ2-3; no definite D call. This CDR3 comprises 14 residues. CDR1 and CDR2 (germline): MNHEY, SMNVEV (reference sequence). Trimming left V 0 bases short and J 3 bases short, with 7 bases between. This chain's CDR3 is CASSLSRRTDTQYF. CDR3 sequence (DNA): TGTGCCAGCAGTTTATCCAGGCGAACAGATACGCAGTATTTT.

CDR3 sequence: CASSLLGNEQFF. CDR3 in DNA: TGTGCCAGCAGTTTACTCGGGAATGAGCAGTTCTTC. This chain connects TRBV28 to TRBJ2-1; D not certain. Germline V gene data show CDR1 as MDHEN and CDR2 as SYDVKM. This CDR3 contains 12 residues. Trimming took 2 bases from V and 7 from J, leaving 6 bases between them.

The chain is built from TRBV14 and TRBJ2-5; 7 bases align to TRBD1. Germline trimming cut 3 bases from V and 5 bases from J; bases unmatched to any gene: 3. In germline, CDR1 is SGHDN, CDR2 FVKESK. The CDR3 length is 13 residues. The chain's CDR3 is CASSQTGYETQYF. CDR3 DNA sequence: TGTGCCAGCAGCCAGACAGGGTACGAGACCCAGTACTTC.

The CDR3 loop reads CASSFGASGSMALYEQYF. The CDR3 DNA reads as TGTGCCAGCAGTTTTGGTGCTAGCGGGAGTATGGCGCTCTACGAGCAGTACTTC. This rearrangement joins TRBV28 to TRBJ2-7; 10 bases align to TRBD2. The ends lost 3 bases at V and 3 bases at J; junction bases unmatched: 14. This CDR3 spans 18 amino acids. Germline V gives CDR1 MDHEN, CDR2 SYDVKM.

The V gene is TRBV5-6, the J gene TRBJ1-3, with D maybe TRBD1 (6 bases). There are 14 residues in the CDR3. Germline CDR1 and CDR2: SGHDT and YYEEEE. V was trimmed by 5 bases and J by 5 bases, leaving 14 bases between them. In nucleotides, the CDR3 is TGTGCCAGCAGTTCCGACAGGAGGCGAAACACCATATATTTT. Protein product: CASSSDRRRNTIYF.

The chain uses TRBV2 and TRBJ2-1; D is perhaps TRBD1 (6 bases). V lost 10 bases and J lost 6, with 13 bases in between. This CDR3 is 12 amino acids long. Germline lookup yields CDR1 SNHLY and CDR2 FYNNEI. CDR3 coding DNA: TGTGCCAACAAACAGGGATCCAATGAGCAGTTCTTC. Translated, it gives CANKQGSNEQFF.

V usage is TRBV7-8 and J usage is TRBJ2-7; the D call may be TRBD1 or TRBD2 (5 bases each). There are 13 residues in the CDR3. Trimming took 5 bases from V and 3 from J, leaving 11 bases between them. Looked up from germline, CDR1 is SGHVS and CDR2 is FQNEAQ. The CDR3 is CASSPGPIYEQYF. CDR3 in DNA: TGTGCCAGCAGCCCGGGACCGATCTACGAGCAGTACTTC. Based on the CDR3 plus reference TRBV7-8 and TRBJ2-7, the full variable domain is GAGVSQSPRYKVAKRGQDVALRCDPISGHVSLFWYQQALGQGPEFLTYFQNEAQLDKSGLPSDRFFAERPEGSVSTLKIQRTQQEDSAVYLCASSPGPIYEQYFGPGTRLTVT.

Many counts were recorded for this clone. The gene calls are TRBV4-1 and TRBJ2-5; D may match TRBD1 or TRBD2 (6 bases each). Germline V lookup: CDR1 MGHRA, CDR2 YSYEKL. The CDR3 sequence is 16 residues long. V was clipped by 1 base and J by 4 bases, with 16 bases between them. The CDR3 nucleotides read TGCGCCAGCAGCCAAGCCGGGGGCCCCGACGGAGAGACCCAGTACTTC. This translates into CASSQAGGPDGETQYF.

The gene calls are TRBV19 and TRBJ1-1; D is unclear. CDR3 length: 12 amino acids. Deletions cut 7 bases from V and 2 bases from J, with 8 bases between. Germline V gene lookup returns CDR1 LNHDA and CDR2 SQIVND (reference sequence). CDR3 sequence reads: CASTHGNTEAFF. The CDR3 nucleotides are TGTGCCAGTACCCATGGTAACACTGAAGCTTTCTTT. Full variable domain (missing parts from reference TRBV19 and TRBJ1-1): DGGITQSPKYLFRKEGQNVTLSCEQNLNHDAMYWYRQDPGQGLRLIYYSQIVNDFQKGDIAEGYSVSREKKESFPLTVTSAQKNPTAFYLCASTHGNTEAFFGQGTRLTVV.

This clone was picked up many times. The gene calls are TRBV19 and TRBJ1-5; D not resolved. This CDR3 is built from 14 residues. V lost 5 bases and J 4 bases, leaving 12 bases between the germline ends. CDR1 LNHDA and CDR2 SQIVND come from the germline V gene (reference sequence). As DNA, the CDR3 is TGTGCCAGTAGTCCTTCGGGTTGGAATCAGCCCCAGCATTTT. This encodes CASSPSGWNQPQHF. Looking up the rest from reference TRBV19 and TRBJ1-5 gives the full variable domain: DGGITQSPKYLFRKEGQNVTLSCEQNLNHDAMYWYRQDPGQGLRLIYYSQIVNDFQKGDIAEGYSVSREKKESFPLTVTSAQKNPTAFYLCASSPSGWNQPQHFGDGTRLSIL.

The chain couples TRBV27 to TRBJ2-7; no definite D call. The CDR3 runs to 12 residues. Trimming stripped 5 bases from V and 5 bases from J, with 10 bases between. The germline V gene encodes CDR1 MNHEY and CDR2 SMNVEV (reference sequence). In DNA form, the CDR3 reads TGTGCCAGCAGTACTCTCGTCGACGAGCAGTACTTC. Protein product: CASSTLVDEQYF.

The V gene is TRBV11-2, the J gene TRBJ2-1; weak D call: TRBD1 (5 bases). There are 15 residues in the CDR3. The V end lost 2 bases, the J end lost 8 bases, and 16 bases lay between the germline ends. Germline CDR1 is SGHAT and CDR2 is FQNNGV. The CDR3 is CASSLIPGAGDEQFF. The CDR3 bases are TGTGCCAGCAGCTTAATCCCTGGGGCCGGCGATGAGCAGTTCTTC.

The V gene is TRBV11-3, the J gene TRBJ2-1; 10 bases agree with TRBD2. This CDR3 spans 15 amino acids. Germline loops: CDR1 SGHNT, CDR2 YENEEA. The V segment lost 1 base and the J segment 3 bases; nucleotides outside the gene matches: 0. In nucleotides, the CDR3 is TGTGCCAGCAGCTTAGGGACTAGCGGCTACAATGAGCAGTTCTTC. Translation gives CASSLGTSGYNEQFF.

Here the CDR3 DNA reads TGTGCCAGCAGCTTAGGATATTATGAGCAGTTCTTC. Its translation is CASSLGYYEQFF. The gene calls are TRBV7-2 and TRBJ2-1; no clear D. The CDR3 loop spans 12 amino acids. The germline gives CDR1 SGHTA, CDR2 FQGNSA. The V end lost 1 base, the J end lost 8 bases, and 6 bases lay between the germline ends.

The chain is built from TRBV29-1 and TRBJ2-7; 7 bases match TRBD1. This CDR3 has 14 amino acids. From germline, CDR1 is SQVTM and CDR2 ANQGSEA. Trimming took 2 bases from V and 1 from J; bases not matched to a gene: 5. CDR3 in amino acids: CSVERETGSYEQYF. CDR3 bases: TGCAGCGTTGAAAGGGAGACAGGGTCCTACGAGCAGTACTTC.

This chain joins TRBV28 and TRBJ1-1; no clear D gene. Germline loops: CDR1 MDHEN, CDR2 SYDVKM. V was pared by 6 bases and J by 4 bases, with 15 bases between. This CDR3 comprises 14 residues. CDR3 nucleotides: TGTGCCAGCAGCCCTGAGGGTATGGGCACTGAAGCTTTCTTT. The encoded protein is CASSPEGMGTEAFF. The complete variable domain, with remaining parts taken from reference TRBV28 and TRBJ1-1, reads DVKVTQSSRYLVKRTGEKVFLECVQDMDHENMFWYRQDPGLGLRLIYFSYDVKMKEKGDIPEGYSVSREKKERFSLILESASTNQTSMYLCASSPEGMGTEAFFGQGTRLTVV.

CDR3: CASSERRAGTAEETQYF. Written as DNA, the CDR3 is TGTGCCAGCAGTGAAAGGCGGGCTGGGACGGCGGAAGAGACCCAGTACTTC. The chain is built from TRBV6-1 and TRBJ2-5, with D perhaps being TRBD1 or TRBD2 (5 bases each). Germline V gene lookup returns CDR1 MNHNS and CDR2 SASEGT. V was shortened by 2 bases and J by 3 bases, with 19 bases between the two germline ends. The CDR3 runs 17 residues.

This clone was detected a few times. The J gene is TRBJ2-2, the V gene TRBV7-8; D ambiguous. V lost 8 bases, J lost 4 bases, and 14 bases lay in between. This CDR3 is 14 amino acids long. Per germline, CDR1 SGHVS and CDR2 FQNEAQ. The CDR3 spells CASQTFTVTGELFF. For the CDR3, the DNA is TGTGCCAGCCAAACCTTTACAGTCACCGGGGAGCTGTTTTTT.

The gene calls are TRBV28 and TRBJ2-5; TRBD2 is a possible D gene (7 bases). The CDR3 loop spans 17 amino acids. Germline V CDR1 and CDR2: MDHEN, SYDVKM. V lost 6 bases and J 7 bases, leaving 27 bases between the germline ends. The DNA of the CDR3 is TGTGCCAGCAGCATAGTGGGAGGGGACATCGGGACCTCGACCCAGTACTTC. Its translation: CASSIVGGDIGTSTQYF.

The chain uses TRBV11-2 and TRBJ1-5; D is unclear. V shed 3 bases and J shed 6 bases, with 9 bases lying between them. Germline-derived CDR1 and CDR2 are SGHAT and FQNNGV. The CDR3 has 13 residues. The CDR3 nucleotides are TGTGCCAGCAGCTTCGGCAAGGGTCAGCCCCAGCATTTT. Translating it yields CASSFGKGQPQHF. Drawing the rest from reference TRBV11-2 and TRBJ1-5, the complete variable domain is EAGVAQSPRYKIIEKRQSVAFWCNPISGHATLYWYQQILGQGPKLLIQFQNNGVVDDSQLPKDRFSAERLKGVDSTLKIQPAKLEDSAVYLCASSFGKGQPQHFGDGTRLSIL.

The chain is built from TRBV6-1 and TRBJ2-7; 10 bases match TRBD1. The CDR3 is 14 residues long. Germline assignment: CDR1 MNHNS and CDR2 SASEGT. V trimming: 8 bases; J trimming: 7 bases; junction bases outside the gene matches: 11. CDR3 sequence (DNA): TGTGCCAGCGTTAGGGGACAGGGGTTGGGGGAGCAGTACTTC. Protein product: CASVRGQGLGEQYF.

The chain joins TRBV5-1 to TRBJ2-6; no definite D call. This CDR3 has 16 residues. Trimming removed 2 bases at V and 1 base at J, with 10 bases between. In germline, CDR1 is SGHRS, CDR2 YFSETQ. The CDR3 sequence: CASSFTAKSGANVLTF. The CDR3 DNA sequence: TGCGCCAGCAGCTTTACGGCCAAATCTGGGGCCAACGTCCTGACTTTC.